This T cell receptor beta chain came from a study of shared clonotypes between healthy human individuals. TCRdb's table, derived via immunoSEQ multiplex PCR, lists solely in-frame clones and lacks some. In the table there are 2 million to 3 million clones, roughly 93% of which are singletons. Study conclusions and caveats: Sequencing depth was predicted to influence how clonotypes are shared among donors.

CDR1 is SGHRS, CDR2 YFSETQ, per germline. The CDR3 spans 14 residues. The ends were cut back, 5 bases at V and 0 bases at J, with 6 bases in the middle. As to this clone: Its antigen is unknown. The same CDR3 can be traced to other DNA sequences in this sample.

CD4+ cells underwent separation, giving CD45RA+ naive and CD45RA-negative memory subsets. This sequence joins TRBV5-1 and TRBJ2-6; D gene uncertain. Material for sequencing was naive CD4+ T cells from PBMCs. The subset denotes: CD45RA+ positively selected. This receptor was obtained from a man between 18 and 29 years old in good health. Some clones in this sample may be carry-over from other donors' samples. The CDR3 DNA reads as TGCGCCAGCAGTGGTTCCTCTGGGGCCAACGTCCTGACTTTC. As protein: CASSGSSGANVLTF. The variable domain in full, with the rest retrieved from reference TRBV5-1 and TRBJ2-6, is KAGVTQTPRYLIKTRGQQVTLSCSPISGHRSVSWYQQTPGQGLQFLFEYFSETQRNKGNFPGRFSGRQFSNSRSEMNVSTLELGDSALYLCASSGSSGANVLTFGAGSRLTVL.